This record covers a single TCR beta chain. Its antigen is currently unknown. For each subset, genomic DNA was distributed in equal portions over several immunoSEQ plates. The input for sorted-subset replicate PCRs was roughly 180 ng DNA, 25,000 to 30,000 T cell genomes. Method: immunoSEQ multiplex PCR; TCRdb's copy keeps in-frame clones and lacks some. Of nearly 1,000,000 clones in the sample, over 60% were seen once. J was trimmed by 5 bases and V by 1 base; bases with no gene match: 9. The V gene's germline CDR1 is MNHNS and CDR2 SASEGT. The CDR3 extends over 18 amino acids. This sample is drawn from a study of shared clonotypes between healthy human individuals. Study details: Researchers drew samples from a couple of women and a few men aged 18 to 49. Regarding the study as a whole: Rarefaction gave evidence that sorted-subset sequencing remained incomplete despite large depth.

The receptor was derived from a young man in good health. The chain has TRBV6-1 and TRBJ2-2, with 11 bases lining up with TRBD2. The sequenced sample consisted of memory CD4+ T cells sorted from blood. Documented subset: CD45RA-negative fraction. The CDR3 DNA reads as TGTGCCAGCAGTGAAGAAGCTAGCGGGAGGTTGATGACCGGGGAGCTGTTTTTT. This codes for CASSEEASGRLMTGELFF.